This TCR beta chain was recorded in a study of identical twins (dated by TCRdb to the mid-2010s). Some background on the complete study: To test whether fetal clonotypes persist, this study deep-sequenced TCR alpha and beta repertoires from monozygotic twins, from unrelated adults of various ages, and from cord blood. To rule out contamination, replicate twin experiments were performed at different times with different library preparation protocols. The research as a whole found: Zero-insertion analyses could be partly confounded by invariant T cells such as MAIT and iNKT, although diverse VJ usage argued against such confounding for most clonotypes. A weaker excess of twin sharing was found in beta out-of-frame sequences because the signal-to-noise ratio was lowered by fewer shared sequences. In monozygotic twins, out-of-frame TCR alpha sharing was systematically underestimated by recombination models, although the models agreed with sharing between unrelated individuals. Compared with coincidental sharing between unrelated individuals, an excess of low generation-probability sequences was observed among out-of-frame TCR alpha sequences shared between twins. Because the same donors could not be followed over many years, conclusions were based on cross-sectional statistical analysis. Fewer insertions were carried by abundant cord blood beta clonotypes, a similar but weaker trend appeared in young adult naive repertoires, and no such trend appeared in memory repertoires.

Spanning cysteine to phenylalanine, the CDR3 consists of 14 amino acids. Only CDR3 DNA is held: 42 bases, read in frame from base 1. V is shortened by 5 bases, J by 7 bases, and the region joining them spans 14 bases. All donors were healthy Caucasians. The twin cohort comprised three pairs of female monozygotic twins, all aged about 18 to 30 years. Positive isolation kits from Invitrogen were used to isolate CD4+ and CD8+ T cell populations. Libraries came from 5' RACE. For sequencing, an Illumina HiSeq 2000 was employed. Template switching introduced a universal primer binding site; the final cDNA contained a unique molecular identifier, enabling accurate counting of TCR cDNA molecules. First-strand cDNA for TCR alpha and beta chains was synthesized from specific primers in the conserved constant-segment region. To control for contamination, each cDNA library was double barcoded with a SMART-Mk sample barcode plus Illumina barcodes. TruSeq adapter sequences along with Illumina sample barcodes were introduced in two successive PCR steps. The TCR alpha and beta cDNA libraries were sequenced on the Illumina HiSeq platform using custom primers. The authors processed their data as follows. MiGEC was used to process raw reads and extract unique molecular identifiers, and MiXCR was used to find CDR3 positions. Recombination models were inferred per individual with the repgenHMM and IGoR tools using an EM algorithm. The tcR package in R was used for shared clonotype analysis, with sharing normalized by the product of cloneset sizes. Out-of-frame nonproductive sequences were analyzed to study raw recombination free of thymic and clonal selection effects. TCRdb reprocessing: public reads trimmed at Q25 with fastp, clones called with MiXCR, in-frame beta chains kept. Rows merge per CDR3 protein into single entries with the most common DNA and genes. TCRdb assigned the V and J calls; the authors' analysis was not used. The table for this sample lists 450,000 or so distinct CDR3 sequences; 12% to 15% of them were counted only once. The ten largest make up over 0.5% of the sample.

This clonotype was found a few times. No cognate antigen has been identified for it. No much larger clone is present one base from it, and per-base qualities are unavailable. The same specimen was also included in a second study, on yellow fever vaccine responses in identical twins. As the second publication notes: According to the authors, in identical twins the way T cells responded to vaccination appeared partly convergent and partly personalized. In identical twins, the study followed T cell clones that responded to the vaccine with precision.

This sequence uses TRBV12-3 or TRBV12-4 and TRBJ2-2; confidence is insufficient to name the D gene. This TCR was recovered from a woman between 18 and 29 years old in good health. The sequenced material came from CD4+ T cells sorted from blood. The DNA sequence follows: TGTGCCAGCAGTCGCCCGATAATAATCGGGGAGCTGTTTTTT. This codes for CASSRPIIIGELFF.